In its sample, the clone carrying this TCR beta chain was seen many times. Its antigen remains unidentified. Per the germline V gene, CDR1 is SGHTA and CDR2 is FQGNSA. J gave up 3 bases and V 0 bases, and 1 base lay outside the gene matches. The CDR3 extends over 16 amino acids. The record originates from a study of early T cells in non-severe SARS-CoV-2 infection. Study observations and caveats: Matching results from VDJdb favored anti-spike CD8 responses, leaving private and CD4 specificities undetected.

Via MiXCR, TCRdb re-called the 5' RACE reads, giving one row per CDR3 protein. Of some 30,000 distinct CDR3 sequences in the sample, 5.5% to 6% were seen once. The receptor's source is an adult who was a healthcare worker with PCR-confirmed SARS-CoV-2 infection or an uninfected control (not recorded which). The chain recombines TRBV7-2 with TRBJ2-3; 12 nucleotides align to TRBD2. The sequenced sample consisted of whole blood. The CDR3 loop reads CASSLALAGGTDTQYF. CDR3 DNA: TGTGCCAGCAGCTTAGCACTAGCGGGGGGAACAGATACGCAGTATTTT.